Below, 17 T cell receptor beta chains from the same sample are listed, as sequenced in a study of blood T cell repertoires in COVID-19. The method was immunoSEQ multiplex PCR; TCRdb's version includes in-frame clones alone and lacks a portion of them. The sample has around 60,000 clones, approximately 77% seen once. The sequencing sample was made of peripheral blood. These receptors all come from a woman aged 70-85 years with COVID-19, enrolled during active disease.

V gene TRBV24-1 combines with J gene TRBJ2-5, with 10 nucleotides matching TRBD1. CDR3 length: 15 amino acids. V shed 5 bases, J shed 3 bases, and the junction held 5 bases outside the gene matches. Looked up from germline, CDR1 is KGHDR and CDR2 is SFDVKD. CDR3: CATSAPGQGEETQYF. The CDR3, as DNA: TGTGCCACCAGTGCCCCTGGACAGGGGGAAGAGACCCAGTACTTC.

This clone was seen only once. The chain combines TRBV11-3 with TRBJ2-2; 7 bases map to TRBD1. J was trimmed by 1 base and V by 5 bases; bases with no gene match: 4. The CDR3 is made up of 15 amino acids. Germline V CDR1 and CDR2: SGHNT, YENEEA. CDR3 in DNA: TGTGCCAGCAGCGACAACAGGGGGAACACCGGGGAGCTGTTTTTT. Its protein product is CASSDNRGNTGELFF.

The gene calls are TRBV24-1 and TRBJ2-6, with 8 positions matching TRBD1. This CDR3 contains 17 residues. Germline values: CDR1 KGHDR, CDR2 SFDVKD. V was clipped by 7 bases and J by 3 bases; unmatched bases: 10. The DNA for the CDR3 is TGTGCCACCAGCCCTCGGGGCAGGGGGCTTGGGGCCAACGTCCTGACTTTC. It is translated as CATSPRGRGLGANVLTF.

V usage is TRBV6-5 and J usage is TRBJ2-2, with TRBD2 as a possible D gene (6 bases). The CDR3 extends over 13 amino acids. V was shortened by 8 bases and J by 3 bases, with 10 bases between the two germline ends. CDR1 MNHEY and CDR2 SVGAGI come from the germline V gene. The CDR3 nucleotides are TGTGCCAGCGGGAGGACCGACACCGGGGAGCTGTTTTTT. Translating it yields CASGRTDTGELFF.

This clone was detected only a few times. The chain employs TRBV19 and TRBJ2-1; 14 bases align to TRBD2. CDR1 is LNHDA, CDR2 SQIVND, per germline (reference sequence). V lost 5 bases, J lost 7 bases, and 4 bases stayed unmatched. This CDR3 comprises 15 residues. For the CDR3, the DNA is TGTGCCAGTAGTTCTCGGACTAGCGGGGGGAATGAGCAGTTCTTC. It encodes CASSSRTSGGNEQFF.

V is TRBV19 and J is TRBJ1-1; D unclear. Deletions cut 4 bases from V and 3 bases from J, with 9 bases between. Germline loops: CDR1 LNHDA, CDR2 SQIVND (reference sequence). The CDR3 covers 13 residues. This CDR3 reads CASSTYMDTEAFF. The DNA for the CDR3 is TGTGCCAGTAGTACTTACATGGACACTGAAGCTTTCTTT.

The V and J genes are TRBV6-5 and TRBJ1-5; perhaps TRBD1 as D (6 bases). V shed 4 bases and J shed 12 bases, with 16 bases lying between them. The CDR3 is 13 amino acids. Per the germline V gene, CDR1 is MNHEY and CDR2 is SVGAGI. CDR3 protein: CASSSYRDRRQHF. Here the CDR3 DNA reads TGTGCCAGCAGTTCCTACAGGGATAGGCGCCAGCATTTT.

The chain recombines TRBV14 with TRBJ1-4; D not certain. Germline lookup yields CDR1 SGHDN and CDR2 FVKESK. The CDR3 has 14 residues. The V end lost 4 bases, the J end lost 8 bases, and 14 bases lay between the germline ends. The CDR3: CASSRGNRREKLFF. CDR3 nucleotide sequence: TGTGCCAGCAGCCGAGGAAACCGTCGCGAAAAACTGTTTTTT. Based on the CDR3 plus reference TRBV14 and TRBJ1-4, the full variable domain is EAGVTQFPSHSVIEKGQTVTLRCDPISGHDNLYWYRRVMGKEIKFLLHFVKESKQDESGMPNNRFLAERTGGTYSTLKVQPAELEDSGVYFCASSRGNRREKLFFGSGTQLSVL.

This sequence joins TRBV4-1 and TRBJ2-3; 10 positions match TRBD2. V shed 1 base, J shed 6 bases, and the junction held 4 bases outside the gene matches. The CDR3 totals 15 residues. Per the germline V gene, CDR1 is MGHRA and CDR2 is YSYEKL. Written as DNA, the CDR3 is TGCGCCAGCAGCCAAGTGGGACTAGCGAGGGATACGCAGTATTTT. This encodes CASSQVGLARDTQYF.

This clone appeared a single time. V gene TRBV4-3 combines with J gene TRBJ2-1, with a weak D call TRBD2 (5 bases). Germline V gene data show CDR1 as LGHNA and CDR2 as YSLEER. This CDR3 contains 13 residues. Trimming cost V 3 bases and J 8 bases, with 11 bases left between them. In DNA, the CDR3 is TGCGCCAGCAGCCAGGACCGCGGGTATGAGCAGTTCTTC. Translated, it gives CASSQDRGYEQFF.

CDR3 nucleotide sequence: TGTGCCAGCAGCTTAGAAAAAAGGGGCAGCTCCTACGAGCAGTACTTC. Protein: CASSLEKRGSSYEQYF. The V and J genes are TRBV7-8 and TRBJ2-7; possible D gene TRBD1, 5 bases. The CDR3 contains 16 residues. Germline V lookup: CDR1 SGHVS, CDR2 FQNEAQ. Trimming pared 1 base from V and 0 bases from J, leaving 13 bases between. Based on the CDR3 plus reference TRBV7-8 and TRBJ2-7, the full variable domain is GAGVSQSPRYKVAKRGQDVALRCDPISGHVSLFWYQQALGQGPEFLTYFQNEAQLDKSGLPSDRFFAERPEGSVSTLKIQRTQQEDSAVYLCASSLEKRGSSYEQYFGPGTRLTVT.

The count of this clone is one. The chain employs TRBV7-9 and TRBJ2-5, with 9 bases aligning to TRBD2. Losses at the gene ends were 5 bases for V and 2 bases for J; bases not matched to a gene: 12. CDR1 is SEHNR, CDR2 FQNEAQ, per germline (reference sequence). The CDR3 runs to 17 residues. The CDR3 loop is CASSLQWRLAGQETQYF. Written as DNA, the CDR3 is TGTGCCAGCAGCCTCCAATGGCGGCTAGCGGGACAAGAGACCCAGTACTTC.

The chain recombines TRBV3-1 (or the pseudogene TRBV3-2) with TRBJ2-3; a possible D gene is TRBD2 (5 bases). The CDR3 spans 13 residues. Trimming left V 6 bases short and J 4 bases short, with 11 bases between. The V gene's germline CDR1 is LGHDT and CDR2 YNNKEL (reference sequence). This CDR3 reads CASRLSRADTQYF. DNA for the CDR3: TGTGCCAGCAGGCTTTCGAGGGCAGATACGCAGTATTTT.

The chain recombines TRBV7-2 with TRBJ1-1; maybe TRBD1 (6 bases). Trimming removed 3 bases from V and 1 base from J, with 12 bases in between. CDR1 is SGHTA and CDR2 is FQGNSA in the germline V gene. This CDR3 contains 15 residues. CDR3 in DNA: TGTGCCAGCAGCTTCGGGGGGCCGAGGAACACTGAAGCTTTCTTT. This sequence encodes CASSFGGPRNTEAFF.

The chain has TRBV7-2 and TRBJ2-7, with TRBD1 matching 7 bases. The CDR3 is 15 amino acids. V gave up 5 bases and J gave up 5 bases; unmatched junction bases: 12. Looked up from germline, CDR1 is SGHTA and CDR2 is FQGNSA. The CDR3 loop is CASSRGTVPQNEQYV. In DNA form, the CDR3 reads TGTGCCAGCAGCAGAGGGACAGTACCCCAGAACGAGCAGTACGTC.

V usage is TRBV27 and J usage is TRBJ2-2, with 13 bases matching TRBD2. Trimming at V came to 4 bases and at J to 8 bases, leaving 7 bases not matched to a gene. This CDR3 has 16 residues. CDR1 is MNHEY, CDR2 SMNVEV, per germline (reference sequence). Here the CDR3 reads CASSSGLAGVGGELFF. The CDR3 DNA reads TGTGCCAGCAGTTCCGGACTAGCGGGAGTAGGAGGGGAGCTGTTTTTT.

J is TRBJ2-4 and V is TRBV4-1; 9 nucleotides match TRBD2. Per germline, CDR1 MGHRA and CDR2 YSYEKL. The ends lost 0 bases at V and 2 bases at J; junction bases unmatched: 11. CDR3 length: 19 residues. The CDR3 region is CASSQDLVRGRATKNIQYF. CDR3 coding DNA: TGCGCCAGCAGCCAAGACCTTGTCCGCGGGAGGGCTACCAAAAACATTCAGTACTTC.